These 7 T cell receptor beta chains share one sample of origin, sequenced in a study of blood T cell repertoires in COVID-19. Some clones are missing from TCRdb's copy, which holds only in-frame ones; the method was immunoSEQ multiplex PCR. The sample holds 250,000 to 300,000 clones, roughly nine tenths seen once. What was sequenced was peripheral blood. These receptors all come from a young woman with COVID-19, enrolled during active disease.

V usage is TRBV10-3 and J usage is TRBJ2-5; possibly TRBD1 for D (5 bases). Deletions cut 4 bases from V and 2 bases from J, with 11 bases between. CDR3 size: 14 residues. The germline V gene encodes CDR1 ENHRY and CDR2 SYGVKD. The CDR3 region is CAISGSRDQETQYF. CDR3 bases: TGTGCCATCAGTGGGTCCAGGGATCAAGAGACCCAGTACTTC.

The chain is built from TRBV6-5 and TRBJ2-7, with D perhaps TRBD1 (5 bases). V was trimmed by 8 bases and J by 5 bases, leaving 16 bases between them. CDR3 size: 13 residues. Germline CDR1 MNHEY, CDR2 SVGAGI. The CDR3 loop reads CASDQGMVHEQYF. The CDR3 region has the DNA TGTGCCAGCGACCAGGGTATGGTCCACGAGCAGTACTTC.

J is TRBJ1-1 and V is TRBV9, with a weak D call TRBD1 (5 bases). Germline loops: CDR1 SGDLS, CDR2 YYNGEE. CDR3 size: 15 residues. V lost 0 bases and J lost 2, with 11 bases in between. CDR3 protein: CASSVVVGGNTEAFF. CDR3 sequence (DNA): TGTGCCAGCAGCGTAGTTGTCGGGGGAAACACTGAAGCTTTCTTT.

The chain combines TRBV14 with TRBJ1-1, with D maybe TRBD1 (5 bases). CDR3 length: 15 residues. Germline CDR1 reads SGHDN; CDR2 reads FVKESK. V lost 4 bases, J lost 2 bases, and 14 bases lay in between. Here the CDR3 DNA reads TGTGCCAGCAGCCCATTTTTGGGGACTAACACTGAAGCTTTCTTT. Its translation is CASSPFLGTNTEAFF.

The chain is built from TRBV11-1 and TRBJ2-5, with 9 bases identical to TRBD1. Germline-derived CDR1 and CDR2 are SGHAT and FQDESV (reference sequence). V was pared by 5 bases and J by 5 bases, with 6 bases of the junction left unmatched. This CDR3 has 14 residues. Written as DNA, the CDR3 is TGTGCCAGCAGCGGCCGACAGGGGGGCGAGACCCAGTACTTC. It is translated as CASSGRQGGETQYF.

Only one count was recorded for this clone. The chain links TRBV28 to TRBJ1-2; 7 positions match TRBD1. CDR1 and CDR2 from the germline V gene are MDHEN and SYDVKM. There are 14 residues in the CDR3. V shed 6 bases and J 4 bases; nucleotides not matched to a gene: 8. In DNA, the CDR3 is TGTGCCAGCAGCAATCAGGGGGGAATCTATGGCTACACCTTC. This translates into CASSNQGGIYGYTF.

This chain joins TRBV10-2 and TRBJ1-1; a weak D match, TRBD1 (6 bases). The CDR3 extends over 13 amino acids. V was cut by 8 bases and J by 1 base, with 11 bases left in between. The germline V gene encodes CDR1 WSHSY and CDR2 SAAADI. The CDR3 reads CASLGTTNTEAFF. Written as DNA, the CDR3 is TGCGCCAGCTTAGGGACAACGAACACTGAAGCTTTCTTT.